Listed here is a single T cell receptor beta chain. Per the original methods: Reference gene primer amplification in the assay estimated nucleated cell counts. Repertoires were generated with immunoSEQ multiplex PCR, while TCRdb's copy carries only in-frame clones and drops some. The DNA was the basis for D and trimming; V, J and clone size are from that table. The repertoire includes more than 100,000 clones, 87% of them detected once, and roughly 6% sits in the top ten. This specimen belongs to a study of blood T cell repertoires in COVID-19. Study at large: Whether acute or convalescent, the COVID-19 samples came from the United States, Italy and Spain. The cDNA or gDNA used as material had been derived from T cells, B-cell-depleted T cells, or PBMCs.

This TCR derives from a human donor in a cohort sampled during active COVID-19. The sample comprised peripheral blood.

The CDR3 region has the DNA TGTGCCAGCTCACCGCCGGGACTAGCCACAGATACGCAGTATTTT. Translating gives CASSPPGLATDTQYF. The chain is built from TRBV18 and TRBJ2-3, with 9 bases identical to TRBD2. The CDR3 covers 15 residues. The V and J ends lost 3 bases and 2 bases, in that order; junction bases with no gene match: 3. The germline V gene encodes CDR1 KGHSH and CDR2 LQKENI.